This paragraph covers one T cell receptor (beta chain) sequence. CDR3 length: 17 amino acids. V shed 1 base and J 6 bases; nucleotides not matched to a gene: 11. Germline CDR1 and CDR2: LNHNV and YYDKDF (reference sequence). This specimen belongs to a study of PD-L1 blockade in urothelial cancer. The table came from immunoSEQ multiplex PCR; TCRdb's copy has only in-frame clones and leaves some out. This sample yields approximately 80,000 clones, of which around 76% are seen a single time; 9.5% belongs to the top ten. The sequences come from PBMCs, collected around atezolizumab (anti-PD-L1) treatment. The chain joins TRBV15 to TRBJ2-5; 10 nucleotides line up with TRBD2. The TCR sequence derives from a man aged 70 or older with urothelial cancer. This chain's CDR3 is CATSRGGPSGSQKTQYF. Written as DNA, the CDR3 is TGTGCCACCAGCAGAGGAGGCCCTAGCGGGAGTCAGAAGACCCAGTACTTC.